These 9 T cell receptor beta chains share one sample of origin, sequenced in a study of tumor and adjacent non-tumor tissue in lung cancer. This sample's RNA came from whole unsorted tissue. Three rounds of nested PCR, following a modified ARM-PCR protocol, produced the TCRbeta library. TCRdb re-derived calls from the multiplex PCR reads in MiXCR, one entry per CDR3 protein. The sample lists some 200,000 distinct CDR3 sequences, over 55% occurring once. The sequencing input was lung tumor tissue. The receptor set was obtained from a man aged 55 to 70 with non-small cell lung cancer.

Comments on this clonotype: One end of the junction fails to match germline, which may point to a read error. The chain links TRBV11-2 to TRBJ1-3, with D tentatively TRBD1 (5 bases). Germline assignment: CDR1 SGHAT and CDR2 FQNNGV. There are 14 residues in the CDR3. The CDR3 coding sequence is TGTGCCAACAGCCCTCGGGGGAAGCCGTACACCATATATTTT. Translation: CANSPRGKPYTIYF.

A remark on this clonotype: This sequence may be a read error, since a much larger clone differs from it by one base. The conserved phenylalanine or tryptophan is not found at the CDR3 terminus, so this likely reflects a read error. This CDR3 is CASSQDLGNNEQFS. CDR3 bases: TGCGCCAGCAGCCAAGATTTAGGGAACAATGAGCAGTTCTCC. The V call is TRBV4-3, the J call TRBJ2-1; no clear D. Germline CDR1 reads LGHNA; CDR2 reads YSLEER. The V and J ends lost 0 bases and 5 bases respectively, with 8 bases between them. The CDR3 consists of 14 residues.

In regard to this clonotype: At one boundary the junction diverges from the germline segment, which might be a read error. The chain links TRBV11-2 to TRBJ2-2; D gene ambiguous. From germline, CDR1 is SGHAT and CDR2 FQNNGV. CDR3 length: 15 residues. CDR3 in amino acids: CASSLSVGNTGELFF. The DNA for the CDR3 is TGTGCGAGCAGCTTAAGCGTGGGGAACACCGGGGAGCTGTTTTTT. Together with reference TRBV11-2 and TRBJ2-2, the CDR3 gives the full variable domain: EAGVAQSPRYKIIEKRQSVAFWCNPISGHATLYWYQQILGQGPKLLIQFQNNGVVDDSQLPKDRFSAERLKGVDSTLKIQPAKLEDSAVYLCASSLSVGNTGELFFGEGSRLTVL.

Notes on this clonotype: Being one base from a much bigger clone, this may be a read error. The rearrangement uses TRBV6-6 and TRBJ1-6, with a weak D call TRBD1 (5 bases). There are 14 residues in the CDR3. The germline V gene has CDR1 MNHNY and CDR2 SVGAGI (reference sequence). V dropped 6 bases and J dropped 5 bases, with 11 bases sitting between them. Here the CDR3 reads CASSSDSNNSPLHF. Written as DNA, the CDR3 is TGTGCCAGCAGCTCCGACAGCAATAATTCACCCCTCCACTTT.

A remark on this clonotype: The junction departs from germline at one end; a sequencing error may be responsible. This chain links TRBV11-2 with TRBJ1-1; possible D gene TRBD1, 5 bases. The germline CDR1 and CDR2 sequences are SGHAT and FQNNGV. The CDR3 consists of 14 residues. CDR3 sequence (DNA): TGTGCCAGTAGTTTAGTCGGGAGGGGCACTAAAGCTTTCTTT. Protein: CASSLVGRGTKAFF.

With regard to this clonotype: At one end the junction does not follow the germline gene, possibly because of a read error. V is TRBV6-6 and J is TRBJ1-1; D not resolved. Looked up from germline, CDR1 is MNHNY and CDR2 is SVGAGI (reference sequence). The CDR3 runs to 14 residues. The CDR3 here is CASSYLSGNTEAFF. DNA for the CDR3: TGTGCAAGCAGTTACTTGAGTGGGAACACTGAAGCTTTCTTT.

On this clonotype: A much larger clone sits a single nucleotide away, making a read error possible. CDR3 bases: TGCAGTGCTAGAGACCCTCGAGGGACGCTGAATTCACCCCTCCACTTT. It codes for CSARDPRGTLNSPLHF. This sequence joins TRBV20-1 and TRBJ1-6, with D possibly being TRBD1 (5 bases). Germline V gene sequence: CDR1 DFQATT, CDR2 SNEGSKA (reference sequence). With 0 bases removed from V and 7 bases from J, the gap between germline ends came to 16 bases. CDR3 size: 16 residues.

V is TRBV6-2 or TRBV6-3 and J is TRBJ2-4; D unclear. Trimming took off 5 bases at V and 9 bases at J, with 8 bases between the two ends. This CDR3 spans 11 amino acids. Per germline, CDR1 MNHEY and CDR2 SVGEGT. CDR3 loop: CASSTPTIQYF. The CDR3, as DNA: TGTGCCAGCAGTACCCCAACCATTCAGTACTTC.

Concerning this clonotype itself: The CDR3 does not end in the conserved phenylalanine or tryptophan, so this is likely a read error. The rearrangement links TRBV20-1 to TRBJ2-3; D not certain. Germline assignment: CDR1 DFQATT and CDR2 SNEGSKA (reference sequence). The V end lost 6 bases, the J end lost 4 bases, and 17 bases lay between the germline ends. The CDR3 is 14 amino acids. The CDR3 is CSAPGSFGSDTQYY. In DNA form, the CDR3 reads TGCAGTGCCCCAGGAAGCTTTGGCTCAGATACGCAGTATTAT.